This T cell receptor beta chain was captured by sequencing in a study of blood T cell repertoires in COVID-19. Across the study: Samples of COVID-19 (acute and convalescent) were obtained from the United States, Italy and Spain. In each case, the material was cDNA or gDNA derived from T cells, B-cell-depleted T cells, or PBMCs.

A single count supports this clone. Per the original methods: Reference gene primer amplification gave nucleated cell count estimates. Measured with immunoSEQ multiplex PCR; TCRdb has only the in-frame clones, and not every one. That table gives V, J and clone size, and the DNA gave D and trimming. The sample lists 110,000 to 150,000 clones, around 89% seen once, with around 3.2% in the top ten. The receptor's source is a man aged 55 to 70 with active or convalescent COVID-19. Sequenced sample: peripheral blood.

CDR3 DNA sequence: TGTGCCAGCAGCTCTAGTACCCAGGGTAGGCTGTTTTTT. Translation gives CASSSSTQGRLFF. The V call is TRBV7-2, the J call TRBJ1-4, with D tentatively TRBD1 (5 bases). V was cut by 4 bases and J by 14 bases, with 17 bases left in between. The CDR3 runs to 13 residues. The germline CDR1 and CDR2 sequences are SGHTA and FQGNSA.